The 32 T cell receptor beta chains listed next were all sequenced from one sample in a study of OX40 agonist ivuxolimab in advanced cancers. Measured with immunoSEQ multiplex PCR; TCRdb has only the in-frame clones, and not every one. The table records under 20,000 clones, roughly 90% of them present only once. This specimen consisted of CD4+ or CD8+ T cells sorted from blood, obtained in a trial of the OX40 agonist ivuxolimab. All receptors derive from an adult with an advanced solid tumor such as melanoma, head and neck, liver or kidney cancer.

The V and J genes are TRBV29-1 and TRBJ2-1, with TRBD1 as a possible D gene (5 bases). CDR1 is SQVTM, CDR2 ANQGSEA, per germline. Trimming pared 0 bases from V and 7 bases from J, leaving 7 bases between. This CDR3 contains 12 residues. CDR3 DNA: TGCAGCGTTGAAGACAGGGTGAATGAGCAGTTCTTC. Translating gives CSVEDRVNEQFF.

The genes are TRBV18 and TRBJ2-7; 11 bases align to TRBD2. This CDR3 has 17 residues. From germline, CDR1 is KGHSH and CDR2 LQKENI. V dropped 1 base and J dropped 2; count of bases not matched to a gene: 7. In DNA, the CDR3 is TGTGCCAGCTCACCACTAATAGCGGGAGGGCCTCCCTACGAGCAGTACTTC. Protein sequence: CASSPLIAGGPPYEQYF.

J is TRBJ1-2 and V is TRBV7-6; the D gene is possibly TRBD1 (5 bases). The CDR3 has 16 residues. Trimming stripped 5 bases from V and 0 bases from J, with 16 bases between. Germline V CDR1 and CDR2: SGHVS, FNYEAQ. The CDR3 loop is CASSQGVGSANYGYTF. The CDR3 DNA reads TGTGCCAGCAGCCAAGGGGTTGGCAGCGCTAACTATGGCTACACCTTC. Full variable domain (missing parts from reference TRBV7-6 and TRBJ1-2): GAGVSQSPRYKVTKRGQDVALRCDPISGHVSLYWYRQALGQGPEFLTYFNYEAQQDKSGLPNDRFSAERPEGSISTLTIQRTEQRDSAMYRCASSQGVGSANYGYTFGSGTRLTVV.

The chain has TRBV19 and TRBJ1-2; D gene uncertain. The germline V gene has CDR1 LNHDA and CDR2 SQIVND (reference sequence). V was shortened by 3 bases and J by 4 bases, with 15 bases between the two germline ends. This CDR3 region has 15 residues. In nucleotides, the CDR3 is TGTGCCAGTAGTATTGAGAACAGACTCTTCTATGGCTACACCTTC. Its translation: CASSIENRLFYGYTF.

This chain joins TRBV28 and TRBJ2-2, with 9 bases identical to TRBD2. J was trimmed by 3 bases and V by 5 bases; bases with no gene match: 10. Germline V gene data show CDR1 as MDHEN and CDR2 as SYDVKM. The CDR3 runs to 17 residues. The CDR3 nucleotides are TGTGCCAGCAGTCAACACCGACTAGCGGCAGACACCGGGGAGCTGTTTTTT. Translation gives CASSQHRLAADTGELFF.

The rearrangement joins TRBV11-2 to TRBJ1-1; a weak D match, TRBD1 (5 bases). The CDR3 covers 19 residues. In germline, CDR1 is SGHAT, CDR2 FQNNGV. V lost 4 bases and J lost 2, with 26 bases in between. CDR3 sequence reads: CASSSRVLEVAGKNTEAFF. Here the CDR3 DNA reads TGTGCCAGCAGCTCCAGGGTACTGGAGGTCGCGGGGAAAAACACTGAAGCTTTCTTT.

The chain is built from TRBV7-2 and TRBJ1-2, with D possibly TRBD1 on 6 matching bases. The CDR3 spans 16 residues. V was trimmed by 1 base and J by 4 bases, leaving 16 bases between them. Germline V lookup: CDR1 SGHTA, CDR2 FQGNSA. The DNA for the CDR3 is TGTGCCAGCAGCTTAGATCGGGGGGCGCTTGGCTATGGCTACACCTTC. It yields the protein CASSLDRGALGYGYTF.

V and J are TRBV7-9 and TRBJ1-1; D remains ambiguous. Trimming left V 5 bases short and J 8 bases short, with 12 bases between. Germline CDR1 reads SEHNR; CDR2 reads FQNEAQ (reference sequence). The length of the CDR3 is 12 residues. The CDR3 reads CASSPPGPEAFF. Here the CDR3 DNA reads TGTGCCAGCAGCCCGCCGGGCCCCGAAGCTTTCTTT.

V usage is TRBV27 and J usage is TRBJ1-1; possibly TRBD1 for D (6 bases). The ends were cut back, 5 bases at V and 1 base at J, with 17 bases in the middle. The CDR3 is 16 amino acids. The V gene's germline CDR1 is MNHEY and CDR2 SMNVEV (reference sequence). Here the CDR3 reads CASSTLGQSSNTEAFF. CDR3 bases: TGTGCCAGCAGTACTCTCGGACAGTCCTCGAACACTGAAGCTTTCTTT.

Comment on this clone: At one boundary the junction diverges from the germline segment, which might be a read error. This chain uses TRBV11-2 with TRBJ1-1, with D unclear. This CDR3 spans 13 amino acids. From germline, CDR1 is SGHAT and CDR2 FQNNGV. Here the CDR3 DNA reads TGTGCCAGCAGCCTAGACCCGAACACTGAAGCTTTCTTT. Translation gives CASSLDPNTEAFF.

The chain employs TRBV29-1 and TRBJ2-1; tentative D call: TRBD2 (6 bases). Germline loops: CDR1 SQVTM, CDR2 ANQGSEA. The CDR3 loop spans 14 amino acids. V lost 4 bases, J lost 4 bases, and 14 bases lay in between. The CDR3 region is CSVALSGLYNEQFF. CDR3 DNA: TGCAGCGTTGCTCTATCGGGACTTTACAATGAGCAGTTCTTC.

The rearrangement links TRBV11-2 to TRBJ2-5, with 8 bases fitting TRBD2. This CDR3 is 15 amino acids long. The germline V gene encodes CDR1 SGHAT and CDR2 FQNNGV. After removal of 3 bases from V and 5 bases from J, the junction contained 8 bases not matched to a gene. The chain's CDR3 is CASSFAGGTFETQYF. CDR3 bases: TGTGCCAGCAGCTTTGCGGGGGGCACCTTTGAGACCCAGTACTTC.

Within the sample, this clone is large (0.1 to 1%). J is TRBJ2-3 and V is TRBV5-1; D is uncertain. The CDR3 has 14 amino acids. The germline V and J ends were trimmed by 0 bases and 2 bases, with 7 bases remaining between them. The V gene's germline CDR1 is SGHRS and CDR2 YFSETQ. The DNA of the CDR3 is TGCGCCAGCAGCTTGGAGGTCGCCACAGATACGCAGTATTTT. Translated: CASSLEVATDTQYF. Full variable domain (rest looked up from reference TRBV5-1 and TRBJ2-3): KAGVTQTPRYLIKTRGQQVTLSCSPISGHRSVSWYQQTPGQGLQFLFEYFSETQRNKGNFPGRFSGRQFSNSRSEMNVSTLELGDSALYLCASSLEVATDTQYFGPGTRLTVL.

J is TRBJ1-3 and V is TRBV2, with TRBD1 matching 7 bases. This CDR3 is 16 amino acids long. V lost 6 bases, J lost 4 bases, and 12 bases stayed unmatched. Germline CDR1 and CDR2: SNHLY and FYNNEI. CDR3 amino acids: CASSGEPMTGGNTIYF. The CDR3 nucleotides read TGTGCCAGCAGCGGCGAACCTATGACAGGGGGAAACACCATATATTTT. The full variable domain, in which reference TRBV2 and TRBJ1-3 provide the parts outside the CDR3, is EPEVTQTPSHQVTQMGQEVILRCVPISNHLYFYWYRQILGQKVEFLVSFYNNEISEKSEIFDDQFSVERPDGSNFTLKIRSTKLEDSAMYFCASSGEPMTGGNTIYFGEGSWLTVV.

This sequence joins TRBV7-9 and TRBJ2-3; D ambiguous. Between the trimmed V and J ends, which lost 6 bases and 2 bases, there was a span of 18 bases. Germline CDR1 and CDR2: SEHNR and FQNEAQ (reference sequence). The CDR3 length is 16 residues. The CDR3 spells CASSPESGRATDTQYF. In DNA, the CDR3 is TGTGCCAGCAGTCCGGAGTCGGGTCGAGCCACAGATACGCAGTATTTT.

The CDR3: CASSPDSGNTIYF. The DNA of the CDR3 is TGTGCCAGCAGTCCGGACTCTGGAAACACCATATATTTT. The chain carries TRBV27 and TRBJ1-3, with no clear D. Germline assignment: CDR1 MNHEY and CDR2 SMNVEV (reference sequence). This CDR3 is 13 amino acids long. Deletions cut 5 bases from V and 0 bases from J, with 5 bases between.

This chain joins TRBV14 and TRBJ1-1; D unclear. The V gene lost 0 bases and the J gene lost 0 bases, with 8 bases spanning the gap. The germline V gene has CDR1 SGHDN and CDR2 FVKESK. The CDR3 is made up of 15 amino acids. The CDR3: CASSQDGRMNTEAFF. The CDR3 region has the DNA TGTGCCAGCAGCCAAGATGGGAGAATGAACACTGAAGCTTTCTTT. Looking up the rest from reference TRBV14 and TRBJ1-1 gives the full variable domain: EAGVTQFPSHSVIEKGQTVTLRCDPISGHDNLYWYRRVMGKEIKFLLHFVKESKQDESGMPNNRFLAERTGGTYSTLKVQPAELEDSGVYFCASSQDGRMNTEAFFGQGTRLTVV.

V usage is TRBV19 and J usage is TRBJ1-5, with D perhaps TRBD1 (6 bases). The CDR3 has 14 residues. Trimming shortened V by 7 bases and J by 3 bases, and 13 bases separated the two germline ends. Germline CDR1 is LNHDA and CDR2 is SQIVND (reference sequence). CDR3 coding DNA: TGTGCCAGTACCGGGGGGGACACCAATCAGCCCCAGCATTTT. It codes for CASTGGDTNQPQHF.

The chain uses TRBV6-5 and TRBJ2-7; 12 nucleotides agree with TRBD2. This CDR3 spans 15 amino acids. The V and J ends lost 2 bases and 5 bases, in that order; junction bases with no gene match: 4. Germline V CDR1 and CDR2: MNHEY, SVGAGI. In nucleotides, the CDR3 is TGTGCCAGCAGTTACCTAGCGGGAGGGTCCGACGAGCAGTACTTC. It encodes CASSYLAGGSDEQYF.

The V call is TRBV15, the J call TRBJ1-5; no clear D gene. This CDR3 region has 13 residues. Trimming shortened V by 4 bases and J by 2 bases, and 6 bases separated the two germline ends. CDR1 and CDR2 from the germline V gene are LNHNV and YYDKDF (reference sequence). CDR3 sequence: CATSTRGNQPQHF. The CDR3 nucleotides read TGTGCCACCAGCACCCGGGGCAATCAGCCCCAGCATTTT.

This sequence joins TRBV28 and TRBJ1-5; D possibly corresponds to TRBD1 (5 bases). The CDR3 sequence is 13 residues long. Looked up from germline, CDR1 is MDHEN and CDR2 is SYDVKM. The ends were cut back, 4 bases at V and 7 bases at J, with 11 bases in the middle. CDR3 protein: CASSWGYEQPQHF. CDR3 nucleotide sequence: TGTGCCAGCAGTTGGGGGTATGAACAGCCCCAGCATTTT.

This CDR3 reads CASSYRSGDEQFF. The CDR3 DNA reads TGTGCCAGCAGTTACAGGTCTGGTGATGAGCAGTTCTTC. The chain joins TRBV9 to TRBJ2-1; possible D gene TRBD1, 5 bases. V lost 5 bases and J 8 bases, leaving 14 bases between the germline ends. The CDR3 has 13 residues. Per germline, CDR1 SGDLS and CDR2 YYNGEE.

CDR3 residues: CASSPPDRRNDYEQYF. The CDR3 DNA reads TGTGCCAGTAGTCCTCCGGACAGACGAAATGACTACGAGCAGTACTTC. The chain recombines TRBV19 with TRBJ2-7; perhaps TRBD1 as D (6 bases). With 5 bases removed from V and 3 bases from J, the gap between germline ends came to 20 bases. Germline V gene sequence: CDR1 LNHDA, CDR2 SQIVND (reference sequence). The CDR3 is 16 residues long.

The chain has TRBV27 and TRBJ1-5; 8 bases agree with TRBD1. Trimming removed 2 bases from V and 5 bases from J; junction bases left unmatched: 2. Looked up from germline, CDR1 is MNHEY and CDR2 is SMNVEV (reference sequence). CDR3 length: 14 residues. In nucleotides, the CDR3 is TGTGCCAGCAGTTTAGCAGGGGGCGATCAGCCCCAGCATTTT. This encodes CASSLAGGDQPQHF.

This rearrangement joins TRBV5-1 to TRBJ1-2; D is undetermined. The germline V and J ends were trimmed by 1 base and 1 base, with 8 bases remaining between them. The germline V gene has CDR1 SGHRS and CDR2 YFSETQ. This CDR3 is built from 14 residues. The CDR3 nucleotides are TGCGCCAGCAGCTTGTCGGGGAGTAACTATGGCTACACCTTC. Residues: CASSLSGSNYGYTF.

The CDR3 DNA reads TGTGCCAGTAGTATATCACAGGGCTACAATGAGCAGTTCTTC. As protein: CASSISQGYNEQFF. The rearrangement joins TRBV19 to TRBJ2-1; possibly TRBD1 for D (6 bases). Germline assignment: CDR1 LNHDA and CDR2 SQIVND (reference sequence). The length of the CDR3 is 14 residues. Trimming removed 2 bases at V and 3 bases at J, with 8 bases between.

The gene calls are TRBV6-5 and TRBJ1-5; D gene unclear. V dropped 5 bases and J dropped 1 base, with 6 bases sitting between them. Germline-derived CDR1 and CDR2 are MNHEY and SVGAGI. The CDR3 totals 13 residues. CDR3 sequence reads: CASSELSNQPQHF. The CDR3 DNA reads as TGTGCCAGCAGTGAACTCAGCAATCAGCCCCAGCATTTT.

The chain uses TRBV30 and TRBJ1-2; D not resolved. Germline CDR1 and CDR2: GTSNPN and SVGIG (reference sequence). The length of the CDR3 is 16 residues. V was cut by 2 bases and J by 4 bases, with 20 bases left in between. The CDR3 bases are TGTGCCTGGAGTAGTAGGGTGGGTAGTCCCGGCTATGGCTACACCTTC. Translated, it gives CAWSSRVGSPGYGYTF.

This chain links TRBV19 with TRBJ1-1, with no clear D. The length of the CDR3 is 14 residues. V lost 5 bases and J 1 base, leaving 11 bases between the germline ends. Germline V gene sequence: CDR1 LNHDA, CDR2 SQIVND (reference sequence). The CDR3 bases are TGTGCCAGTAGTGGCGGCGCGTGGAACACTGAAGCTTTCTTT. Its protein product is CASSGGAWNTEAFF.

This clone was seen a few times. The chain is built from TRBV11-2 and TRBJ1-6; 7 nucleotides line up with TRBD1. The CDR3 has 15 residues. Germline CDR1 is SGHAT and CDR2 is FQNNGV. J gave up 5 bases and V 6 bases, and 7 bases lay outside the gene matches. The CDR3 reads CASRYSGTDNSPLHF. DNA for the CDR3: TGTGCCAGCAGGTATTCCGGGACAGATAATTCACCCCTCCACTTT. The complete variable domain, with remaining parts taken from reference TRBV11-2 and TRBJ1-6, reads EAGVAQSPRYKIIEKRQSVAFWCNPISGHATLYWYQQILGQGPKLLIQFQNNGVVDDSQLPKDRFSAERLKGVDSTLKIQPAKLEDSAVYLCASRYSGTDNSPLHFGNGTRLTVT.

The sample holds one count of this clone. The genes are TRBV7-9 and TRBJ1-1; D call uncertain. The ends were cut back, 4 bases at V and 6 bases at J, with 12 bases in the middle. CDR3 length: 13 residues. CDR1 and CDR2 (germline): SEHNR, FQNEAQ (reference sequence). CDR3 sequence (DNA): TGTGCCAGCAGCTCCCCGTTCGGCGCTGAAGCTTTCTTT. Protein sequence: CASSSPFGAEAFF.

The genes are TRBV30 and TRBJ2-7; 7 bases are shared with TRBD2. There are 14 residues in the CDR3. With 0 bases clipped from V and 3 bases from J, the junction kept 5 bases outside the gene matches. The germline gives CDR1 GTSNPN, CDR2 SVGIG (reference sequence). The DNA for the CDR3 is TGTGCCTGGAGTGTAGGGGCGGGAGTCTACGAGCAGTACTTC. It translates to CAWSVGAGVYEQYF.